This TCR beta chain was captured in a study of identical twins (dated by TCRdb to the mid-2010s). With respect to the entire study: To test whether fetal clonotypes persist, the study used deep sequencing on TCR alpha and beta repertoires from monozygotic twins, unrelated adults of various ages, and cord blood. To rule out contamination, replicate twin experiments were performed at different times with different library preparation protocols. Study-wide findings and limitations: Zero-insertion analyses could be partly confounded by invariant T cells such as MAIT and iNKT, though diverse VJ usage argued against such confounding for most clonotypes. Out-of-frame TCR alpha sequences shared between twins showed an excess of low generation-probability sequences compared with coincidental sharing between unrelated individuals. Conclusions relied on cross-sectional statistical analysis, since the same donors could not be followed over many years. A weaker excess of twin sharing was found in beta out-of-frame sequences because the signal-to-noise ratio was lowered by fewer shared sequences. Out-of-frame TCR alpha sharing in monozygotic twins was systematically underestimated by recombination models, whereas sharing between unrelated individuals was in agreement with the recombination models. Fewer insertions were carried by abundant cord blood beta clonotypes; a weaker similar trend was observed in young adult naive repertoires, while no such trend was observed in memory repertoires.

This clonotype was counted many times. What this receptor recognizes is not known. Base qualities are not at hand, and no much larger clone is one base apart. The library was built by means of 5' RACE. The listed sequencing device is Illumina HiSeq 2000. A universal primer binding site was introduced by template switching, and a unique molecular identifier was present in the final cDNA, enabling accurate counting of TCR cDNA molecules. Specific primers in the conserved constant-segment region were used to synthesize first-strand cDNA for TCR alpha and beta chains. To control for contamination, each cDNA library was double barcoded with a SMART-Mk sample barcode plus Illumina barcodes. TruSeq adapter sequences and Illumina sample barcodes were added in two successive PCR steps. The TCR alpha and beta cDNA libraries were sequenced on the Illumina HiSeq platform using custom primers. From the authors' description of their analysis: Unique molecular identifiers were extracted from raw reads with MiGEC, and CDR3 positions were determined with MiXCR. For each individual, recombination models were inferred using an EM algorithm with the repgenHMM and IGoR tools. The tcR package in R was used for shared clonotype analysis, with sharing normalized by the product of cloneset sizes. To study raw recombination without the effects of thymic and clonal selection, out-of-frame nonproductive sequences were analyzed. TCRdb applied fastp at Q25 and MiXCR to the public reads, then kept only in-frame beta chains. Each record represents a unique CDR3 protein, reported with the most common genes and DNA among its rows. These V and J calls are TCRdb output, not the study's own analysis. The sample table shows 300,000 or so distinct CDR3 sequences, and around 9.7% are seen once. Of the sample, roughly 7% falls within the top ten clones.

Every donor in the study was a healthy Caucasian. Three pairs of female monozygotic twins, all aged roughly 18 to 29 years, were included in the twin cohort. CD4+ and CD8+ T cell populations were isolated with positive isolation kits from Invitrogen. The CDR3 measures 15 amino acids from cysteine to phenylalanine. CDR3 DNA only is kept here, 45 bases in frame from base 1. CDR1 and CDR2 are read off the germline V gene as SGHRS and YFSETQ. Ends trimmed: V by 4 bases, J by 2 bases; bases unmatched to a gene: 7. The data also belong to a second study, concerning yellow fever vaccine responses in identical twins. From the second report: According to the authors, the vaccine-induced T cell response in identical twins seemed to be partly convergent and partly specific to each individual. In the study, vaccine-responding T cell clones were precisely tracked in identical twins.

Sequencing used CD8+ T cells sorted from blood. This TCR derives from a woman aged 18-29 years in good health. The chain joins TRBV5-1 to TRBJ2-3; 7 of the junction bases match TRBD2. The DNA reads as follows: TGCGCCAGCAGCGGCCGGGGGGACCCCACAGATACGCAGTATTTT. It is translated as CASSGRGDPTDTQYF.